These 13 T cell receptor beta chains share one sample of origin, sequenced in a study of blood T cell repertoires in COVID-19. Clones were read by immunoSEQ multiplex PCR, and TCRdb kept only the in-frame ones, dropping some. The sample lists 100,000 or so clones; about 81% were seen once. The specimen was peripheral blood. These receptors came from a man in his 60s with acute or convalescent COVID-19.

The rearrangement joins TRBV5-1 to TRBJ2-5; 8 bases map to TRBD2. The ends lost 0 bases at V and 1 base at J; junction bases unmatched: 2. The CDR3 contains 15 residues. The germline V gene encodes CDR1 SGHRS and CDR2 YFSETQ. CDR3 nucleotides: TGCGCCAGCAGCTTGGCCGGGGGGGTCCAAGAGACCCAGTACTTC. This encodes CASSLAGGVQETQYF.

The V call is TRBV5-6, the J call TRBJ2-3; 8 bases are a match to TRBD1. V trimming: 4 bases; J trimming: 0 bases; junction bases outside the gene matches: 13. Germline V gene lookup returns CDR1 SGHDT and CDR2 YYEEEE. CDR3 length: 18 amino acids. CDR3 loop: CASSNEWGRGRSTDTQYF. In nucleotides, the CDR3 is TGTGCCAGCAGCAATGAATGGGGCAGGGGGCGAAGCACAGATACGCAGTATTTT.

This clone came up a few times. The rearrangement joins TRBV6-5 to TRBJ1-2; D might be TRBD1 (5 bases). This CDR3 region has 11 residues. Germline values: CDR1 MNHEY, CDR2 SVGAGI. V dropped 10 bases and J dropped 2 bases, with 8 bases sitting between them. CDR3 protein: CATGKNYGYTF. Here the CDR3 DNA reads TGTGCCACAGGGAAGAACTATGGCTACACCTTC.

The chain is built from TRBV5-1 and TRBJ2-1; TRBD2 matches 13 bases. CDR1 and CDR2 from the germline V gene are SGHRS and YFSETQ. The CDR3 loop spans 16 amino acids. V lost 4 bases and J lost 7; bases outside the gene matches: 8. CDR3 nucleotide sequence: TGCGCCAGCAGCGCCCCCGGACTAGCGGGAGTAAATGAGCAGTTCTTC. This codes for CASSAPGLAGVNEQFF.

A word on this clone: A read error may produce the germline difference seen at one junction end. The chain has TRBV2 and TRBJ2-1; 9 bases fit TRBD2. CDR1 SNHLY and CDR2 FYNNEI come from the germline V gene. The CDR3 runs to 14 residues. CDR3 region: CASTEGAGGNEQFF. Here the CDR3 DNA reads TGTGCCAGCACTGAAGGGGCGGGAGGGAATGAGCAGTTCTTC. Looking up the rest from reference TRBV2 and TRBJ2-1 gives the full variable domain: EPEVTQTPSHQVTQMGQEVILRCVPISNHLYFYWYRQILGQKVEFLVSFYNNEISEKSEIFDDQFSVERPDGSNFTLKIRSTKLEDSAMYFCASTEGAGGNEQFFGPGTRLTVL.

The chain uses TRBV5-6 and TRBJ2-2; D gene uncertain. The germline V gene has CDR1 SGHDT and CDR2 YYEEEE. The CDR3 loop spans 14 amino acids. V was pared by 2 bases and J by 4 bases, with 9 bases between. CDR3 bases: TGTGCCAGCAGCTTATACGCGGTCACCGGGGAGCTGTTTTTT. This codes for CASSLYAVTGELFF.

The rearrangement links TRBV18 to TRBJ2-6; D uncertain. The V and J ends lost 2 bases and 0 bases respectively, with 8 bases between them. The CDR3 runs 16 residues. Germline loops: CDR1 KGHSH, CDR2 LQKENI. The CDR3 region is CASSPFGRSGANVLTF. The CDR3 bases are TGTGCCAGCTCACCATTTGGCCGCTCTGGGGCCAACGTCCTGACTTTC.

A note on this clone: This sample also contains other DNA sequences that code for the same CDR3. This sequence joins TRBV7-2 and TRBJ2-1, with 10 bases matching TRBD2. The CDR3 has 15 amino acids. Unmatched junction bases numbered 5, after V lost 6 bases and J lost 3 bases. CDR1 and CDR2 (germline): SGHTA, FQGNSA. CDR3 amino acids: CASSPRTSGYNEQFF. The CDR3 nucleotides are TGTGCCAGCAGTCCGAGGACTAGCGGCTACAATGAGCAGTTCTTC.

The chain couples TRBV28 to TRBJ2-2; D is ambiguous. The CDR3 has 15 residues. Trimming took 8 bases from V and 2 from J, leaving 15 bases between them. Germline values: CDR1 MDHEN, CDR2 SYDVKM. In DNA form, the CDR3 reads TGTGCCAGCGGCCAAGACTTGCTCAACACCGGGGAGCTGTTTTTT. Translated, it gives CASGQDLLNTGELFF.

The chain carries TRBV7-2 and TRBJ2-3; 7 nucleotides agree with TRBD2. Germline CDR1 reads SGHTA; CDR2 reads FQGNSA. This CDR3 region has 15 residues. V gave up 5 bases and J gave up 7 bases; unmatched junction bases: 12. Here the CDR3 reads CASSGMREGRNTQYF. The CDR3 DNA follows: TGTGCCAGCAGCGGTATGAGGGAGGGCCGAAATACGCAGTATTTT.

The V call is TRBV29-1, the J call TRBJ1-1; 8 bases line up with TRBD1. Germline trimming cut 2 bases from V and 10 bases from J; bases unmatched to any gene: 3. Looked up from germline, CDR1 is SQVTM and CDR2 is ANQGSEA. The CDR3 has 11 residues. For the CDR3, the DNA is TGCAGCGTTGAAACAGGGGGAAGAGCTTTCTTT. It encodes CSVETGGRAFF.

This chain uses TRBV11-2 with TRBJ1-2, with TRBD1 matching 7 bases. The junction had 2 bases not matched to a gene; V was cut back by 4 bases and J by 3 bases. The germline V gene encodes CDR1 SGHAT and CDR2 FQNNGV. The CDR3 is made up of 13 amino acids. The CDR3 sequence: CASSSTGYYGYTF. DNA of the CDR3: TGTGCCAGCAGCTCGACAGGGTACTATGGCTACACCTTC.

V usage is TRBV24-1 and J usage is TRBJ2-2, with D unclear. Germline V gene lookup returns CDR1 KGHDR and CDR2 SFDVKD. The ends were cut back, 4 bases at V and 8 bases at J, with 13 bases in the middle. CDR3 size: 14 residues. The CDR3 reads CATSDSLGRGELFF. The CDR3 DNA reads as TGTGCCACCAGTGACTCCCTAGGTAGGGGGGAGCTGTTTTTT.